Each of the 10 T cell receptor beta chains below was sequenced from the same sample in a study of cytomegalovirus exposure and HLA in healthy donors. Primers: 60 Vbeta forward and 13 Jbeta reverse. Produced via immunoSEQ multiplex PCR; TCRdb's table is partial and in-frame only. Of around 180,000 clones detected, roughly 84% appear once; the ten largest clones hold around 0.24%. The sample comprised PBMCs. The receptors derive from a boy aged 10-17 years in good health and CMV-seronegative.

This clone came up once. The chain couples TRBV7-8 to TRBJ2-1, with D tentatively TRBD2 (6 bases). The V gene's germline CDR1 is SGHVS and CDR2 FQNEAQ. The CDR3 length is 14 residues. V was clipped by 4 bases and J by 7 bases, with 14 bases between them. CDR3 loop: CASSSGRLVNEQFF. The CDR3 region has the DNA TGTGCCAGCAGCTCAGGCCGACTAGTAAATGAGCAGTTCTTC.

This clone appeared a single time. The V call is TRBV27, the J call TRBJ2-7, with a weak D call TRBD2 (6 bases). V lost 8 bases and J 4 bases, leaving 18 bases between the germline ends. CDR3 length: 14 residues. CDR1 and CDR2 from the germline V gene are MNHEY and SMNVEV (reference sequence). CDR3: CASQFSRGGYEQYF. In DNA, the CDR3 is TGTGCCAGCCAGTTTTCCCGGGGAGGATACGAGCAGTACTTC.

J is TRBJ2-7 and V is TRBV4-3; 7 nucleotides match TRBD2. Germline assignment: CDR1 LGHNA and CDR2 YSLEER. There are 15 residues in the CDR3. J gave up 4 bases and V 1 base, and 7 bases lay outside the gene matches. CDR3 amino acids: CASSQGEGLLYEQYF. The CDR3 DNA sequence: TGCGCCAGCAGCCAAGGGGAGGGACTACTTTACGAGCAGTACTTC.

CDR3 protein: CASSLYLRGASYEQYF. In DNA, the CDR3 is TGTGCCAGCAGTTTATACTTGCGTGGGGCATCCTACGAGCAGTACTTC. The chain recombines TRBV27 with TRBJ2-7, with D possibly being TRBD1 (5 bases). Germline CDR1 reads MNHEY; CDR2 reads SMNVEV (reference sequence). The ends were cut back, 1 base at V and 1 base at J, with 14 bases in the middle. The CDR3 has 16 residues.

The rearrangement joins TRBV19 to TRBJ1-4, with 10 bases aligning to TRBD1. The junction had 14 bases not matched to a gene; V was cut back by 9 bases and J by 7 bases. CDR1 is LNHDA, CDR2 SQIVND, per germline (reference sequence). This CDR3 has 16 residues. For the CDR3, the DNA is TGTGCCAGCCACTCCAGGAGGAGACAGGGGGCTGAAAAACTGTTTTTT. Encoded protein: CASHSRRRQGAEKLFF.

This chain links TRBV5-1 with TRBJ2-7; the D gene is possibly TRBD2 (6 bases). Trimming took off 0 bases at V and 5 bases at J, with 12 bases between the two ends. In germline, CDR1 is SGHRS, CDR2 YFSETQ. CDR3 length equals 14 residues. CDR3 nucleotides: TGCGCCAGCAGCTTGGTGGAGGGAGTCGACGAGCAGTACTTC. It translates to CASSLVEGVDEQYF.

CDR3 nucleotides: TGTGCCAGCAGCGTAGCTGCTACGGATTCACCCCTCCACTTT. Amino acids: CASSVAATDSPLHF. The V call is TRBV9, the J call TRBJ1-6; D is ambiguous. The CDR3 has 14 amino acids. V was cut by 0 bases and J by 8 bases, with 9 bases left in between. The germline gives CDR1 SGDLS, CDR2 YYNGEE.

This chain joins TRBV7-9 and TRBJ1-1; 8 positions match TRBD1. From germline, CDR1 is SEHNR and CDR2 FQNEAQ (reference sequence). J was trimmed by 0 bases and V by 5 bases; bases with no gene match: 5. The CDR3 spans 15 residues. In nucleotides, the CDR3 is TGTGCCAGCAGCAGCGGGACAGGTATGAACACTGAAGCTTTCTTT. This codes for CASSSGTGMNTEAFF.

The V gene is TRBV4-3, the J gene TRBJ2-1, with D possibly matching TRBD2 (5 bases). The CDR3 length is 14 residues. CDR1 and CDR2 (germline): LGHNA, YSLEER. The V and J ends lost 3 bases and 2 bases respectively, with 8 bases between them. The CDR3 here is CASSHAGTYNEQFF. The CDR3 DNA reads TGCGCCAGCAGCCATGCCGGGACCTACAATGAGCAGTTCTTC.

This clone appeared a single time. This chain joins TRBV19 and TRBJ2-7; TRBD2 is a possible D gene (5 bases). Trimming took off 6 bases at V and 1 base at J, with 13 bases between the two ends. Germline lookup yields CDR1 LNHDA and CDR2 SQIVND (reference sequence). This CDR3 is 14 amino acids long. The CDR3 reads CASSPGRGSYEQYF. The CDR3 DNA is TGTGCCAGTAGCCCCGGGCGAGGGTCCTACGAGCAGTACTTC. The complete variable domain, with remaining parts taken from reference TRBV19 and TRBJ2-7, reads DGGITQSPKYLFRKEGQNVTLSCEQNLNHDAMYWYRQDPGQGLRLIYYSQIVNDFQKGDIAEGYSVSREKKESFPLTVTSAQKNPTAFYLCASSPGRGSYEQYFGPGTRLTVT.